This T cell receptor beta chain was documented in a study of cytomegalovirus exposure and HLA in healthy donors. Study-level points and caveats: Per a later analysis, HLA-associated TCR beta chains showed more clonal expansion than other, equally common TCR beta chains.

A word on this clone: Its antigen remains unidentified.

V dropped 6 bases and J dropped 4 bases, with 16 bases sitting between them. CDR1 is MRHNA and CDR2 is SNTAGT in the germline V gene. This CDR3 is built from 15 residues. PCR amplification relied on 60 Vbeta primers (plus 13 Jbeta primers). Here immunoSEQ multiplex PCR was the method, and the copy in TCRdb shows in-frame clones only, minus some. The sample has under 150,000 clones; over 65% are singletons. This chain joins TRBV6-4 and TRBJ1-5, with D tentatively TRBD1 (5 bases). This clonotype was sampled from a male donor in good health and CMV-seronegative. Sequencing was carried out using PBMCs. CDR3 in DNA: TGTGCCAGCAGCGCAGGGATCACAATTAATCAGCCCCAGCATTTT. Residues: CASSAGITINQPQHF.